The 25 T cell receptor beta chains below all came from one sample that was sequenced in a study of blood T cell repertoires in COVID-19. Profiled with immunoSEQ multiplex PCR; TCRdb holds only in-frame clones, not every one. The sample lists around 320,000 clones, 85% to 90% occurring once. The source material was PBMCs or T cells enriched from blood (not recorded which). The receptors come from a woman aged 45-65 years who had been exposed to COVID-19.

The chain carries TRBV30 and TRBJ1-3, with a possible D match to TRBD1 (6 bases). This CDR3 comprises 14 residues. V lost 4 bases and J 7 bases, leaving 17 bases between the germline ends. Per the germline V gene, CDR1 is GTSNPN and CDR2 is SVGIG (reference sequence). CDR3 in amino acids: CAWTPAGVSNTIYF. As DNA, the CDR3 is TGTGCCTGGACCCCAGCAGGGGTGTCTAACACCATATATTTT.

This clone was counted a few times. Different DNA sequences within this sample yield the same CDR3. The DNA of the CDR3 is TGTGCCAGTAGCCCCGGGACAGTTGGAAACACCATATATTTT. Translated, it gives CASSPGTVGNTIYF. The chain carries TRBV19 and TRBJ1-3; 7 bases fit TRBD1. The CDR3 is made up of 14 amino acids. Looked up from germline, CDR1 is LNHDA and CDR2 is SQIVND (reference sequence). The V gene end was trimmed by 6 bases and the J gene end by 3 bases; junction bases not matched to a gene: 5.

The chain carries TRBV19 and TRBJ1-2; TRBD1 matches 10 bases. Germline V gene data show CDR1 as LNHDA and CDR2 as SQIVND (reference sequence). This CDR3 comprises 15 residues. The trim removed 5 bases at V and 5 bases at J, leaving 8 bases unmatched. DNA of the CDR3: TGTGCCAGTAGTTTGAGACAGGGGGCACGGTATGGCTACACCTTC. The encoded protein is CASSLRQGARYGYTF. Complete variable domain (other parts from reference TRBV19 and TRBJ1-2): DGGITQSPKYLFRKEGQNVTLSCEQNLNHDAMYWYRQDPGQGLRLIYYSQIVNDFQKGDIAEGYSVSREKKESFPLTVTSAQKNPTAFYLCASSLRQGARYGYTFGSGTRLTVV.

The rearrangement links TRBV29-1 to TRBJ2-5; a weak D match, TRBD2 (5 bases). The CDR3 totals 14 residues. Germline V CDR1 and CDR2: SQVTM, ANQGSEA. Deletions cut 7 bases from V and 7 bases from J, with 22 bases between. The CDR3 coding sequence is TGCAGCGCCGAAGTCGGGGTTAACCTTGGGACCCAGTACTTC. It encodes CSAEVGVNLGTQYF. The full variable domain, with the rest looked up from reference TRBV29-1 and TRBJ2-5, is SAVISQKPSRDICQRGTSLTIQCQVDSQVTMMFWYRQQPGQSLTLIATANQGSEATYESGFVIDKFPISRPNLTFSTLTVSNMSPEDSSIYLCSAEVGVNLGTQYFGPGTRLLVL.

Of note for this clone: This sample also contains other DNA sequences that code for the same CDR3. The chain joins TRBV4-1 to TRBJ2-3; unclear D gene. Germline CDR1 MGHRA, CDR2 YSYEKL. Trimming pared 0 bases from V and 2 bases from J, leaving 6 bases between. CDR3 length: 14 amino acids. This chain's CDR3 is CASSQDPYTDTQYF. CDR3 bases: TGCGCCAGCAGCCAAGATCCCTACACAGATACGCAGTATTTT.

The rearrangement joins TRBV11-2 to TRBJ2-7; D is perhaps TRBD2 (5 bases). The V gene lost 5 bases and the J gene lost 5 bases, with 13 bases spanning the gap. This CDR3 comprises 13 residues. From germline, CDR1 is SGHAT and CDR2 FQNNGV. Here the CDR3 reads CASSRVTSNEQYF. DNA for the CDR3: TGTGCCAGCAGCCGCGTAACTAGTAACGAGCAGTACTTC.

This chain links TRBV3-1 (or the pseudogene TRBV3-2) with TRBJ1-3; D unresolved. V was shortened by 3 bases and J by 0 bases, with 12 bases between the two germline ends. This CDR3 region has 16 residues. Germline V gives CDR1 LGHDT, CDR2 YNNKEL (reference sequence). This chain's CDR3 is CASSHLGGGSGNTIYF. The CDR3, as DNA: TGTGCCAGCAGCCATTTGGGCGGAGGCTCTGGAAACACCATATATTTT.

The chain uses TRBV30 and TRBJ1-3, with 7 bases that match TRBD1. The CDR3 length is 11 residues. CDR1 and CDR2 from the germline V gene are GTSNPN and SVGIG (reference sequence). V lost 3 bases to trimming and J lost 14 bases; unmatched junction nucleotides: 7. In DNA, the CDR3 is TGTGCCTGGAGCGACAGGGCCCCCTTATATTTT. Protein sequence: CAWSDRAPLYF. Drawing the rest from reference TRBV30 and TRBJ1-3, the complete variable domain is SQTIHQWPATLVQPVGSPLSLECTVEGTSNPNLYWYRQAAGRGLQLLFYSVGIGQISSEVPQNLSASRPQDRQFILSSKKLLLSDSGFYLCAWSDRAPLYFGEGSWLTVV.

CDR3 sequence (DNA): TGTGCCAGCTACCGGACACAAAGTGGCAATCAGCCCCAGCATTTT. Translation gives CASYRTQSGNQPQHF. V usage is TRBV25-1 and J usage is TRBJ1-5; D might be TRBD1 (5 bases). Germline CDR1 MGHDK, CDR2 SYGVNS. The CDR3 extends over 15 amino acids. Trimming took 8 bases from V and 2 from J, leaving 16 bases between them.

This rearrangement joins TRBV6-5 to TRBJ2-7, with TRBD2 as a possible D gene (5 bases). Germline V lookup: CDR1 MNHEY, CDR2 SVGAGI. V was clipped by 6 bases and J by 3 bases, with 15 bases between them. This CDR3 is built from 14 residues. In nucleotides, the CDR3 is TGTGCCAGCAGGGGAAGCGGCATGGACTACGAGCAGTACTTC. The encoded protein is CASRGSGMDYEQYF.

The chain joins TRBV5-4 to TRBJ2-7; 7 bases are shared with TRBD1. Germline CDR1 is SGHNT and CDR2 is YYREEE (reference sequence). This CDR3 is built from 14 residues. With V trimmed by 9 bases and J by 6 bases, 15 bases remained unmatched. CDR3 amino acids: CATYRDSYSREQYF. DNA of the CDR3: TGTGCCACATATAGGGACAGCTATTCCCGCGAGCAGTACTTC.

This clone was counted only a few times. V gene TRBV28 combines with J gene TRBJ2-6; the D gene is possibly TRBD2 (6 bases). The V and J ends lost 7 bases and 1 base respectively, with 14 bases between them. CDR3 size: 16 residues. The germline CDR1 and CDR2 sequences are MDHEN and SYDVKM. CDR3: CASTEGGPSGANVLTF. CDR3 in DNA: TGTGCCAGCACGGAGGGCGGCCCTTCTGGGGCCAACGTCCTGACTTTC.

The chain employs TRBV11-2 and TRBJ2-7, with D possibly being TRBD1 (6 bases). The CDR3 contains 12 residues. Germline lookup yields CDR1 SGHAT and CDR2 FQNNGV. V lost 6 bases and J lost 3, with 9 bases in between. The CDR3 DNA is TGTGCCAGCAGTGGACAGTTCTACGAGCAGTACTTC. Protein: CASSGQFYEQYF.

The sample holds one count of this clone. V usage is TRBV19 and J usage is TRBJ1-1; D is possibly TRBD1 (5 bases). This CDR3 contains 15 residues. Deletions cut 0 bases from V and 5 bases from J, with 13 bases between. The V gene's germline CDR1 is LNHDA and CDR2 SQIVND (reference sequence). CDR3 in DNA: TGTGCCAGTAGTATAGAGGGGGGACGAAGGACTGAAGCTTTCTTT. It encodes CASSIEGGRRTEAFF.

The chain carries TRBV12-3 or TRBV12-4 and TRBJ1-1; D might be TRBD1 (6 bases). Trimming left V 2 bases short and J 8 bases short, with 9 bases between. CDR3 length: 12 amino acids. CDR3 protein: CASSLQQGEAFF. CDR3 coding DNA: TGTGCCAGCAGTTTACAACAGGGAGAAGCTTTCTTT.

J is TRBJ1-2 and V is TRBV5-1; D might be TRBD1 (6 bases). Germline V gene sequence: CDR1 SGHRS, CDR2 YFSETQ. CDR3 size: 14 residues. Trimming shortened V by 4 bases and J by 3 bases, and 13 bases separated the two germline ends. CDR3 coding DNA: TGCGCCAGCAGCCCCCCGGCAGGGGACTATGGCTACACCTTC. It codes for CASSPPAGDYGYTF.

The V call is TRBV30, the J call TRBJ2-1; 7 bases fit TRBD1. The ends lost 5 bases at V and 7 bases at J; junction bases unmatched: 11. Germline V gives CDR1 GTSNPN, CDR2 SVGIG (reference sequence). The CDR3 runs to 14 residues. The CDR3 protein is CAWGSFDRVNEQFF. CDR3 DNA sequence: TGTGCCTGGGGTTCCTTTGACAGGGTAAATGAGCAGTTCTTC.

V and J are TRBV4-1 and TRBJ2-3; 11 nucleotides agree with TRBD1. CDR1 and CDR2 (germline): MGHRA, YSYEKL. The CDR3 consists of 15 residues. Unmatched junction bases numbered 7, after V lost 7 bases and J lost 4 bases. This chain's CDR3 is CASKAPDRGPDTQYF. CDR3 coding DNA: TGCGCCAGCAAGGCCCCGGACAGGGGGCCAGATACGCAGTATTTT.

In its sample, this clone was seen a few times. This chain joins TRBV5-1 and TRBJ1-1; 7 positions agree with TRBD1. The length of the CDR3 is 16 residues. J lost 1 base, V lost 3 bases, and 9 bases had no gene match. Germline assignment: CDR1 SGHRS and CDR2 YFSETQ. The CDR3 DNA sequence: TGCGCCAGCAGCTATGAATTGGACAGGCCGAACACTGAAGCTTTCTTT. Protein product: CASSYELDRPNTEAFF.

The chain couples TRBV2 to TRBJ2-7; 7 bases line up with TRBD1. From germline, CDR1 is SNHLY and CDR2 FYNNEI. This CDR3 is 14 amino acids long. Unmatched junction bases numbered 5, after V lost 6 bases and J lost 0 bases. CDR3 residues: CASRTTGSSYEQYF. As DNA, the CDR3 is TGTGCCAGCAGGACGACAGGGTCCTCCTACGAGCAGTACTTC.

This chain connects TRBV12-3 or TRBV12-4 to TRBJ2-7; D perhaps matches TRBD2 (5 bases). V lost 5 bases and J 9 bases, leaving 17 bases between the germline ends. The length of the CDR3 is 13 residues. The CDR3 DNA reads TGTGCCAGCAGTCTCTCCTCTTCCGAGGGGCAGTACTTC. Amino acid sequence: CASSLSSSEGQYF.

This sequence joins TRBV6-5 and TRBJ2-3, with a tentative D call TRBD2 (5 bases). The CDR3 length is 13 residues. Germline V CDR1 and CDR2: MNHEY, SVGAGI. Trimming left V 6 bases short and J 3 bases short, with 10 bases between. CDR3 loop: CASSLGLTDTQYF. Written as DNA, the CDR3 is TGTGCCAGCAGCTTAGGACTTACAGATACGCAGTATTTT.

This rearrangement joins TRBV5-1 to TRBJ1-5; 8 bases align to TRBD1. Per the germline V gene, CDR1 is SGHRS and CDR2 is YFSETQ. Unmatched junction bases numbered 7, after V lost 0 bases and J lost 8 bases. CDR3 length: 15 residues. The CDR3 region is CASSLGTGIWEPQHF. The CDR3 region has the DNA TGCGCCAGCAGCTTGGGGACAGGGATTTGGGAGCCCCAGCATTTT. Drawing the rest from reference TRBV5-1 and TRBJ1-5, the complete variable domain is KAGVTQTPRYLIKTRGQQVTLSCSPISGHRSVSWYQQTPGQGLQFLFEYFSETQRNKGNFPGRFSGRQFSNSRSEMNVSTLELGDSALYLCASSLGTGIWEPQHFGDGTRLSIL.

V is TRBV5-1 and J is TRBJ2-3, with a weak D call TRBD2 (5 bases). The CDR3 is 13 residues long. The V end lost 1 base, the J end lost 5 bases, and 8 bases lay between the germline ends. The V gene's germline CDR1 is SGHRS and CDR2 YFSETQ. CDR3 DNA: TGCGCCAGCAGCTTGTACGGGGAAGATACGCAGTATTTT. This encodes CASSLYGEDTQYF.

The J gene is TRBJ2-7, the V gene TRBV4-1, with D possibly being TRBD1 (5 bases). This CDR3 is 13 amino acids long. CDR1 MGHRA and CDR2 YSYEKL come from the germline V gene. V lost 1 base, J lost 2 bases, and 6 bases lay in between. The CDR3 here is CASSQGRAYEQYF. DNA of the CDR3: TGCGCCAGCAGCCAAGGCAGGGCCTACGAGCAGTACTTC.